This TCR beta chain originates from a study of T-cell reconstitution after alpha-beta-depleted transplantation in children. The CDR3 runs 17 residues. V dropped 0 bases and J dropped 1; count of bases not matched to a gene: 9. The germline CDR1 and CDR2 sequences are SGHRS and YFSETQ. Construction of the TCRbeta library involved unique molecular identifiers. TCRdb reprocessed the PCR reads with MiXCR, giving one entry per CDR3 protein. Of some 240,000 distinct CDR3 sequences in the sample, 9% to 10% were seen once. The clonotype was recovered from a human donor who donated a stem cell graft to a child with SCID. The chain recombines TRBV5-1 with TRBJ1-2; TRBD1 matches at 7 bases. The specimen comprised PBMCs from the stem cell graft donor, sampled from the stem cell graft. The CDR3: CASSLAGNTGDNYGYTF. In nucleotides, the CDR3 is TGCGCCAGCAGCTTGGCCGGGAACACAGGGGATAACTATGGCTACACCTTC.